Given below is one T cell receptor beta chain in context. Its antigen is unknown. The sample is drawn from a study of CD8+ T cells in alopecia areata. Looking at the study overall: In an open-label trial, patients got 5 to 10 mg tofacitinib twice daily. Study-level findings and limits: Clonality exceeded that of normal scalp in lesional scalp, most notably in alopecia totalis/universalis.

Sampling of alopecia areata patients yielded lesional scalp punch biopsies as well as peripheral blood. The sequencing template was cDNA reverse transcribed from extracted RNA. TCRdb's copy holds only in-frame clones and misses some; the assay was immunoSEQ multiplex PCR. Here the sample spans approximately 140,000 clones, 75% to 90% being singletons. The specimen was CD8+ T cells sorted from blood, collected at week 0. This sequence was found in a human donor with alopecia areata.

CDR3 DNA: TGCAGCGTTGAGGATGTGCCCGGGGAGCTGTTTTTT. As protein: CSVEDVPGELFF. The V and J genes are TRBV29-1 and TRBJ2-2; D unclear. Germline CDR1 SQVTM, CDR2 ANQGSEA. This CDR3 has 12 amino acids. With 3 bases removed from V and 6 bases from J, the gap between germline ends came to 8 bases.